These 21 T cell receptor beta chains share one sample of origin, sequenced in a study of blood T cells in healthy people across ages. For the second PCR, which ran for 7 to 11 cycles, a sample-barcoded 5' primer and a J-beta primer mix were used. TCRdb reprocessed the 5' RACE reads via MiXCR and lists one record per CDR3 protein. This sample yields about 580,000 distinct CDR3 sequences, of which more than 45% are seen a single time; around 23% belongs to the top ten. The sequenced material came from blood. Receptor source: a man aged 80 or over in good health.

This clonotype was observed once. The chain uses TRBV11-2 and TRBJ2-2; tentatively, D is TRBD1 or TRBD2 (6 bases each). CDR1 is SGHAT, CDR2 FQNNGV, per germline. V was clipped by 3 bases and J by 2 bases, with 13 bases between them. This CDR3 has 16 amino acids. The CDR3 DNA sequence: TGTGCCAGCAGCTTCGTGGGGGGCGATAACACCGGGGAGCTGTTTTTT. It specifies CASSFVGGDNTGELFF.

The chain couples TRBV2 to TRBJ2-1; TRBD1 might be the D (5 bases). Trimming left V 8 bases short and J 1 base short, with 15 bases between. Germline assignment: CDR1 SNHLY and CDR2 FYNNEI. The CDR3 has 15 residues. In nucleotides, the CDR3 is TGTGCCAGCGTGGGAAAGGGGTCGTCCTACAATGAGCAGTTCTTC. The encoded protein is CASVGKGSSYNEQFF. Combining the CDR3 with reference TRBV2 and TRBJ2-1 gives the whole variable domain EPEVTQTPSHQVTQMGQEVILRCVPISNHLYFYWYRQILGQKVEFLVSFYNNEISEKSEIFDDQFSVERPDGSNFTLKIRSTKLEDSAMYFCASVGKGSSYNEQFFGPGTRLTVL.

This clonotype has just a few counts. The chain employs TRBV30 and TRBJ1-4, with unresolved D. The germline CDR1 and CDR2 sequences are GTSNPN and SVGIG (reference sequence). Trimming took 7 bases from V and 4 from J, leaving 13 bases between them. The CDR3 totals 13 residues. CDR3 sequence: CASAVAFNEKLFF. The CDR3 DNA is TGTGCCTCGGCCGTTGCCTTTAATGAAAAACTGTTTTTT.

The genes are TRBV28 and TRBJ2-4; D is uncertain. Germline V lookup: CDR1 MDHEN, CDR2 SYDVKM. Trimming shortened V by 0 bases and J by 3 bases, and 12 bases separated the two germline ends. The CDR3 spans 16 residues. The CDR3 DNA reads as TGTGCCAGCAGTTTATGGGCACCGGACGACAAAAACATTCAGTACTTC. It codes for CASSLWAPDDKNIQYF.

The rearrangement uses TRBV28 and TRBJ2-3; D unclear. CDR1 is MDHEN and CDR2 is SYDVKM in the germline V gene. The CDR3 loop spans 14 amino acids. V was clipped by 1 base and J by 2 bases, with 7 bases between them. The DNA for the CDR3 is TGTGCCAGCAGTTTATACACAGCCACAGATACGCAGTATTTT. It translates to CASSLYTATDTQYF. The full variable domain, with the rest looked up from reference TRBV28 and TRBJ2-3, is DVKVTQSSRYLVKRTGEKVFLECVQDMDHENMFWYRQDPGLGLRLIYFSYDVKMKEKGDIPEGYSVSREKKERFSLILESASTNQTSMYLCASSLYTATDTQYFGPGTRLTVL.

This clonotype was detected a few times. The chain couples TRBV5-6 to TRBJ1-4; D remains unclear. With 0 bases removed from V and 5 bases from J, the gap between germline ends came to 8 bases. This CDR3 comprises 14 residues. CDR1 and CDR2 (germline): SGHDT, YYEEEE. The CDR3 bases are TGTGCCAGCAGCTTGGCTTTAGGGAATGAAAAACTGTTTTTT. Protein product: CASSLALGNEKLFF.

The J gene is TRBJ1-1, the V gene TRBV6-2 or TRBV6-3, with 8 positions matching TRBD1. CDR3 length equals 15 residues. CDR1 is MNHEY and CDR2 is SVGEGT in the germline V gene. With 2 bases clipped from V and 4 bases from J, the junction kept 6 bases outside the gene matches. This chain's CDR3 is CASSYPSGGITEAFF. The CDR3, as DNA: TGTGCCAGCAGTTACCCCTCAGGGGGCATCACTGAAGCTTTCTTT.

This chain joins TRBV6-2 or TRBV6-3 and TRBJ2-5; D possibly corresponds to TRBD1 (6 bases). The CDR3 is 13 residues long. Deletions cut 8 bases from V and 5 bases from J, with 15 bases between. Germline V gene lookup returns CDR1 MNHEY and CDR2 SVGEGT. The CDR3 sequence is CASGTGTWETQYF. The CDR3 DNA sequence: TGTGCCAGCGGAACCGGGACATGGGAGACCCAGTACTTC.

The sample holds one count of this clonotype. This chain connects TRBV20-1 to TRBJ2-1, with 13 bases identical to TRBD2. Germline trimming cut 7 bases from V and 10 bases from J; bases unmatched to any gene: 10. CDR1 and CDR2 from the germline V gene are DFQATT and SNEGSKA (reference sequence). This CDR3 is 14 amino acids long. CDR3 sequence (DNA): TGCAGTGGCCAGGGACTAGCGGGATCTGAGGAGCAGTTCTTC. It codes for CSGQGLAGSEEQFF.

The chain couples TRBV7-2 to TRBJ2-1, with 10 positions matching TRBD1. The CDR3 totals 17 residues. The germline V gene has CDR1 SGHTA and CDR2 FQGNSA. Trimming removed 7 bases from V and 4 bases from J; junction bases left unmatched: 13. The CDR3 loop reads CASIPQSPGQGYNEQFF. DNA for the CDR3: TGTGCCAGCATCCCACAATCTCCGGGACAGGGGTACAATGAGCAGTTCTTC.

The chain employs TRBV11-2 and TRBJ2-3, with TRBD1 matching over 12 bases. Germline trimming cut 5 bases from V and 5 bases from J; bases unmatched to any gene: 8. CDR3 length equals 16 residues. The germline V gene has CDR1 SGHAT and CDR2 FQNNGV. CDR3 in DNA: TGTGCCAGCAGCCACCGGGACAGGGGGCTGGGAGATACGCAGTATTTT. Translation: CASSHRDRGLGDTQYF.

V usage is TRBV20-1 and J usage is TRBJ2-2; D call uncertain. This CDR3 has 13 amino acids. In germline, CDR1 is DFQATT, CDR2 SNEGSKA (reference sequence). V was pared by 1 base and J by 2 bases, with 5 bases between. CDR3 sequence (DNA): TGCAGTGCTAGAGTTTACAACACCGGGGAGCTGTTTTTT. It translates to CSARVYNTGELFF.

There are a few counts of this clonotype. This chain uses TRBV10-3 with TRBJ2-1; D is perhaps TRBD1 (6 bases). CDR3 length: 11 amino acids. CDR1 is ENHRY and CDR2 is SYGVKD in the germline V gene. Between the trimmed V and J ends, which lost 8 bases and 6 bases, there was a span of 8 bases. The CDR3 DNA is TGTGCCATCGGGGGCGGCAATGAGCAGTTCTTC. Protein: CAIGGGNEQFF.

The DNA of the CDR3 is TGTGCCAGCAGCCTAGGGGCGAATGGAGAAAAACTGTTTTTT. This encodes CASSLGANGEKLFF. The chain carries TRBV12-3 or TRBV12-4 and TRBJ1-4; a possible D gene is TRBD1 (5 bases). Trimming took 6 bases from V and 8 from J, leaving 16 bases between them. This CDR3 comprises 14 residues.

The chain joins TRBV6-2 or TRBV6-3 to TRBJ2-3, with TRBD2 identical over 11 bases. Germline V lookup: CDR1 MNHEY, CDR2 SVGEGT. V lost 6 bases to trimming and J lost 6 bases; unmatched junction nucleotides: 14. This CDR3 has 17 amino acids. CDR3 sequence reads: CASRHARLAGTSDTQYF. As DNA, the CDR3 is TGTGCCAGCAGACACGCAAGACTAGCGGGGACGTCCGATACGCAGTATTTT.

The V and J genes are TRBV29-1 and TRBJ2-2; D may match TRBD1 or TRBD2 (6 bases each). Germline V CDR1 and CDR2: SQVTM, ANQGSEA. CDR3 length: 13 residues. V was clipped by 4 bases and J by 4 bases, with 10 bases between them. CDR3 amino acids: CSVGGAATGELFF. The CDR3 DNA follows: TGCAGCGTTGGGGGGGCGGCCACCGGGGAGCTGTTTTTT.

The CDR3 nucleotides read TGTGCCAGCAGTGCCCCCTACCTCTATGGCTACACCTTC. Protein: CASSAPYLYGYTF. The rearrangement links TRBV28 to TRBJ1-2; D is unresolved. This CDR3 spans 13 amino acids. Trimming removed 5 bases from V and 4 bases from J, with 11 bases in between. Germline V lookup: CDR1 MDHEN, CDR2 SYDVKM.

This clonotype was picked up a small number of times. The rearrangement uses TRBV4-2 and TRBJ1-1; D remains ambiguous. V dropped 2 bases and J dropped 1 base, with 17 bases sitting between them. Germline CDR1 is LGHNA and CDR2 is YNFKEQ. CDR3 length: 17 amino acids. CDR3 DNA: TGTGCCAGCAGCCAACGATTAGACTTGTCGTGGAACACTGAAGCTTTCTTT. Its translation: CASSQRLDLSWNTEAFF.

This clonotype was recorded a few times. The rearrangement uses TRBV7-2 and TRBJ2-4; no reliable D call. The CDR3 contains 16 residues. Germline V CDR1 and CDR2: SGHTA, FQGNSA. V shed 0 bases and J shed 2 bases, with 11 bases lying between them. The CDR3 protein is CASSLAGTGTKNIQYF. The CDR3 nucleotides read TGTGCCAGCAGCTTAGCGGGTACCGGAACCAAAAACATTCAGTACTTC.

V and J are TRBV6-6 and TRBJ1-1, with D maybe TRBD1 (5 bases). CDR3 length: 13 amino acids. Germline CDR1 and CDR2: MNHNY and SVGAGI (reference sequence). The V gene lost 6 bases and the J gene lost 4 bases, with 12 bases spanning the gap. In nucleotides, the CDR3 is TGTGCCAGCAGACCTACGGGGGTCACTGAAGCTTTCTTT. This sequence encodes CASRPTGVTEAFF.

This chain joins TRBV3-1 and TRBJ2-5; 11 bases are shared with TRBD2. V lost 0 bases and J lost 0; bases outside the gene matches: 3. Looked up from germline, CDR1 is LGHDT and CDR2 is YNNKEL (reference sequence). CDR3 length equals 17 residues. CDR3 loop: CASSQETSGVYQETQYF. Here the CDR3 DNA reads TGTGCCAGCAGCCAAGAGACTAGCGGGGTGTACCAAGAGACCCAGTACTTC.